The 2 T cell receptor beta chains reported below all come from one sample, sequenced in a study of T cell repertoires in cytomegalovirus infection. TCRdb independently ran MiXCR on the reads; one entry per CDR3 protein. The table shows almost 550,000 distinct CDR3 sequences, with 15% to 20% occurring only once. Material: CD8+ T cells from PBMCs. The receptors originated from a human donor in good health (CMV status not recorded). Some clones in this sample may be carry-over from other donors' samples.

This clonotype has a count of ten or more. The CDR3 here is CASSWGVDEQFF. Here the CDR3 DNA reads TGCGCCAGCAGCTGGGGGGTCGATGAGCAGTTCTTC. The chain uses TRBV5-1 and TRBJ2-1; D is possibly TRBD2 (6 bases). CDR1 is SGHRS and CDR2 is YFSETQ in the germline V gene. CDR3 length: 12 residues. With 3 bases removed from V and 8 bases from J, the gap between germline ends came to 9 bases.

This clonotype showed up many times. This chain uses TRBV7-9 with TRBJ2-5; TRBD2 aligns across 8 bases. In germline, CDR1 is SEHNR, CDR2 FQNEAQ (reference sequence). V lost 5 bases and J lost 5; bases outside the gene matches: 13. The CDR3 is made up of 16 amino acids. The CDR3: CASSPLGGRHGETQYF. For the CDR3, the DNA is TGTGCCAGCAGCCCCCTAGGCGGGAGGCATGGGGAGACCCAGTACTTC.